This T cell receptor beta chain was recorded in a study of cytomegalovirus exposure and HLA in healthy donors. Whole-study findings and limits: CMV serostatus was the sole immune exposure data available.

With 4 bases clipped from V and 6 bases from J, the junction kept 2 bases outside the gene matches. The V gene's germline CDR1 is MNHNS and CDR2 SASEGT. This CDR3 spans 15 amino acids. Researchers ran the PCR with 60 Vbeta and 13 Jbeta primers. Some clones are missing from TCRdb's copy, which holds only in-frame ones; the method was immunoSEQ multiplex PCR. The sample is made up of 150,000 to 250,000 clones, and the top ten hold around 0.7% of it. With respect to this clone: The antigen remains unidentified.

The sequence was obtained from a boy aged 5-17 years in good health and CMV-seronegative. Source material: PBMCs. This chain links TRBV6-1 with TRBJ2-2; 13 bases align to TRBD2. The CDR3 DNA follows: TGTGCCAGCAGTGCTACTAGCGGGGGGGCCGGGGAGCTGTTTTTT. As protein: CASSATSGGAGELFF.